These T cell receptor beta chains were read from a single sample in a study of blood T cell repertoires in COVID-19. This table comes from immunoSEQ multiplex PCR, and its TCRdb copy is limited to in-frame clones, with some not included. The data show fewer than 20,000 clones, about 91% seen once. The source material was PBMCs or T cells enriched from blood (not recorded which). These receptors were collected from a woman aged 25-40 years who had recovered from COVID-19. Both conserved end residues are trimmed from each CDR3. Each record gives: D gene, clone size, J gene, V gene, CDR3 protein. A D gene is named only where the DNA matches it firmly. Size tells how often a clone was seen (once, few, many) or the class of an expanded clone, and some rows leave it out.

D gene: TRBD1; clone size: NA; J gene: TRBJ1-4; V gene: TRBV10-3; CDR3 protein: AISDTGGPNEKLF
D gene: NA; clone size: NA; J gene: TRBJ1-1; V gene: TRBV19; CDR3 protein: ASSRQWNTEAF
D gene: TRBD1; clone size: NA; J gene: TRBJ2-3; V gene: TRBV4-3; CDR3 protein: ASSQALGQGSDTQY
D gene: NA; clone size: NA; J gene: TRBJ1-2; V gene: TRBV5-5; CDR3 protein: ASSSPEGYGYT
D gene: TRBD1; clone size: once; J gene: TRBJ1-1; V gene: TRBV18; CDR3 protein: ASSPGQGGEAF
D gene: NA; clone size: NA; J gene: TRBJ1-3; V gene: TRBV19; CDR3 protein: ASRNPADSLGPGNTIY
D gene: NA; clone size: NA; J gene: TRBJ2-1; V gene: TRBV10-3; CDR3 protein: AISESPEQFNEQF
D gene: NA; clone size: NA; J gene: TRBJ1-2; V gene: TRBV18; CDR3 protein: ASSSAGNGYT
D gene: TRBD1; clone size: few; J gene: TRBJ2-7; V gene: TRBV7-2; CDR3 protein: ASSTRQGFYEQY
D gene: NA; clone size: NA; J gene: TRBJ1-2; V gene: TRBV4-3; CDR3 protein: ASSQGQGFSYT
D gene: NA; clone size: NA; J gene: TRBJ2-7; V gene: TRBV6-5; CDR3 protein: ATTTAYEQY
D gene: TRBD2; clone size: NA; J gene: TRBJ2-4; V gene: TRBV5-4; CDR3 protein: ASSDHLTSGGIAKNIQY
D gene: TRBD2; clone size: NA; J gene: TRBJ2-3; V gene: TRBV20-1; CDR3 protein: SASWASGGHSTDTQY
D gene: TRBD1; clone size: NA; J gene: TRBJ1-5; V gene: TRBV24-1; CDR3 protein: ATSHGQVGQPQH
D gene: TRBD1; clone size: once; J gene: TRBJ1-4; V gene: TRBV14; CDR3 protein: ASSLLAPGQGATNEKLF
D gene: TRBD1; clone size: NA; J gene: TRBJ1-2; V gene: TRBV12-3/TRBV12-4; CDR3 protein: ASRPGTDYGYT
D gene: TRBD1; clone size: NA; J gene: TRBJ1-1; V gene: TRBV4-3; CDR3 protein: ASSQELDRDTEAF
D gene: TRBD1; clone size: NA; J gene: TRBJ2-7; V gene: TRBV4-1; CDR3 protein: ASSSSGTAGLGEQY
D gene: NA; clone size: NA; J gene: TRBJ1-4; V gene: TRBV19; CDR3 protein: ASSIGRGNEKLF
D gene: TRBD1; clone size: NA; J gene: TRBJ2-5; V gene: TRBV19; CDR3 protein: ASSRDRQETQY
D gene: TRBD1; clone size: NA; J gene: TRBJ2-5; V gene: TRBV28; CDR3 protein: ASRPLGTGSQTQY
D gene: NA; clone size: few; J gene: TRBJ1-4; V gene: TRBV5-1; CDR3 protein: ASSLRGMNNEKLF
D gene: NA; clone size: NA; J gene: TRBJ1-2; V gene: TRBV29-1; CDR3 protein: SPPAGKQGYT
D gene: TRBD2; clone size: NA; J gene: TRBJ2-1; V gene: TRBV7-8; CDR3 protein: ASSNGASGGVEQF
D gene: TRBD1; clone size: NA; J gene: TRBJ2-2; V gene: TRBV29-1; CDR3 protein: SVGQGVTGELF
D gene: NA; clone size: NA; J gene: TRBJ2-7; V gene: TRBV30; CDR3 protein: AWSVGQTYEQY
D gene: NA; clone size: NA; J gene: TRBJ2-5; V gene: TRBV18; CDR3 protein: ASSPPRGVGKETQY
D gene: NA; clone size: NA; J gene: TRBJ2-7; V gene: TRBV27; CDR3 protein: ASSLVLGSYEQY
D gene: NA; clone size: NA; J gene: TRBJ2-7; V gene: TRBV5-3; CDR3 protein: ARSLTVAEQY
D gene: TRBD1; clone size: few; J gene: TRBJ1-5; V gene: TRBV7-9; CDR3 protein: ASSFLATGDNQPQH
D gene: NA; clone size: NA; J gene: TRBJ2-2; V gene: TRBV27; CDR3 protein: ASTELGIGELF
D gene: TRBD1; clone size: NA; J gene: TRBJ2-7; V gene: TRBV5-4; CDR3 protein: ASSSRTGGSYEQY
D gene: NA; clone size: NA; J gene: TRBJ2-3; V gene: TRBV10-1; CDR3 protein: ASSDRDRILADTQY
D gene: NA; clone size: NA; J gene: TRBJ2-5; V gene: TRBV9; CDR3 protein: ASSSMGGLETQY
D gene: TRBD1; clone size: NA; J gene: TRBJ2-5; V gene: TRBV9; CDR3 protein: ASSTGTDTKITQY
D gene: NA; clone size: once; J gene: TRBJ2-7; V gene: TRBV30; CDR3 protein: AWSVGPYEQY
D gene: TRBD1; clone size: once; J gene: TRBJ1-1; V gene: TRBV7-2; CDR3 protein: ASRRRGGQGVSNTEAF
D gene: TRBD1; clone size: NA; J gene: TRBJ1-6; V gene: TRBV19; CDR3 protein: ASTRDSLSYNSPLH
D gene: NA; clone size: NA; J gene: TRBJ1-3; V gene: TRBV19; CDR3 protein: ASSILQNPGNTIY
D gene: NA; clone size: NA; J gene: TRBJ1-3; V gene: TRBV9; CDR3 protein: ASSATDTVSGNTIY
D gene: NA; clone size: NA; J gene: TRBJ2-5; V gene: TRBV5-1; CDR3 protein: ASSSQQGLWQETQY
D gene: TRBD1; clone size: NA; J gene: TRBJ1-4; V gene: TRBV28; CDR3 protein: ASSLGTWGTAHEKLF
D gene: TRBD1; clone size: once; J gene: TRBJ2-2; V gene: TRBV5-6; CDR3 protein: ASSLDRDRVNTGELF
D gene: TRBD1; clone size: NA; J gene: TRBJ1-1; V gene: TRBV11-2; CDR3 protein: ASSRDRISNTEAF
D gene: NA; clone size: NA; J gene: TRBJ1-5; V gene: TRBV5-5; CDR3 protein: ASSHRVKQPQH
D gene: NA; clone size: NA; J gene: TRBJ2-1; V gene: TRBV7-3; CDR3 protein: ASSAGGAYNEQF
D gene: TRBD1; clone size: NA; J gene: TRBJ1-1; V gene: TRBV10-3; CDR3 protein: AINDRGRNTEAF
D gene: NA; clone size: NA; J gene: TRBJ2-6; V gene: TRBV11-2; CDR3 protein: ASSQAPGLAGANVLT
D gene: TRBD2; clone size: NA; J gene: TRBJ2-1; V gene: TRBV19; CDR3 protein: ASSISRGLAGLNEQF
D gene: NA; clone size: NA; J gene: TRBJ1-1; V gene: TRBV4-1; CDR3 protein: ASSQGRARSVMNTEAF